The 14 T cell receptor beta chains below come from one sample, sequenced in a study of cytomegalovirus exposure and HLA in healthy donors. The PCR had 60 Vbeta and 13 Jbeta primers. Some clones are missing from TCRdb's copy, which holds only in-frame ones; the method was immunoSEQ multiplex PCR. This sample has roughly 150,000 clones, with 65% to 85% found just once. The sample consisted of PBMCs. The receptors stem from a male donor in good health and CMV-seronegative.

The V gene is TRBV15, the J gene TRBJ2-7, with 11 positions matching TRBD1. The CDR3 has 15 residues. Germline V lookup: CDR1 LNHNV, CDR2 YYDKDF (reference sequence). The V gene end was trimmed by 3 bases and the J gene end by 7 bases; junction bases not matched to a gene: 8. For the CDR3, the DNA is TGTGCCACCAGCAGCCTCGGGGACAGGGGGTATGAGCAGTACTTC. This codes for CATSSLGDRGYEQYF.

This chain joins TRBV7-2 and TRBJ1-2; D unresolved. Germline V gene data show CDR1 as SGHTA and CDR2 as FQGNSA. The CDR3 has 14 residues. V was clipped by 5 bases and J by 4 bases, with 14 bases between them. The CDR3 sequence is CASSRETAVYGYTF. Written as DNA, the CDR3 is TGTGCCAGCAGCCGAGAAACAGCAGTCTATGGCTACACCTTC.

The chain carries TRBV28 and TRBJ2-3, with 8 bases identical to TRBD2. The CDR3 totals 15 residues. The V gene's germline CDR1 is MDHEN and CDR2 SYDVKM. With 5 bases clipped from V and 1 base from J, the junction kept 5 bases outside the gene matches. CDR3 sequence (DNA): TGTGCCAGCAGTAAAGCGGGAGAGGGCACAGATACGCAGTATTTT. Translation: CASSKAGEGTDTQYF.

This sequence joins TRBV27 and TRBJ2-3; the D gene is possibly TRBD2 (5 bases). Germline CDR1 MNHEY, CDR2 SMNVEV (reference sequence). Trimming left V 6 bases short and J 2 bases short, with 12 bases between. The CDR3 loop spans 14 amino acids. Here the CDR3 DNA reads TGTGCCAGCAGGAGAGGGCAGTACACAGATACGCAGTATTTT. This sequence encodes CASRRGQYTDTQYF.

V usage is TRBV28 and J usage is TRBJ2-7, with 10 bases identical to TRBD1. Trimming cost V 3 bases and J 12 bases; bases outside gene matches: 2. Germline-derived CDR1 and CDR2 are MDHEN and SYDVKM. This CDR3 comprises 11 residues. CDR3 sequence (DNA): TGTGCCAGCAGTTTCCGGGACAGGGGGTACTTC. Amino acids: CASSFRDRGYF.

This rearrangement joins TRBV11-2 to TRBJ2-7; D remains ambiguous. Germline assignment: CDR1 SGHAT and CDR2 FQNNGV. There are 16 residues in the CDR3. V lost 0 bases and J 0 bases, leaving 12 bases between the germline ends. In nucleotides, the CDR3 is TGTGCCAGCAGCTTAGATTCCAACGTCTACTCCTACGAGCAGTACTTC. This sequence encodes CASSLDSNVYSYEQYF.

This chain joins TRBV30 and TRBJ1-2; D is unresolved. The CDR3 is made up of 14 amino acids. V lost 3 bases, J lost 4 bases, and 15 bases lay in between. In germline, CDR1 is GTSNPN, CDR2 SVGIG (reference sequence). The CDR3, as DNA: TGTGCCTGGAGCGTGGGCGGGATCCTCTATGGCTACACCTTC. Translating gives CAWSVGGILYGYTF.

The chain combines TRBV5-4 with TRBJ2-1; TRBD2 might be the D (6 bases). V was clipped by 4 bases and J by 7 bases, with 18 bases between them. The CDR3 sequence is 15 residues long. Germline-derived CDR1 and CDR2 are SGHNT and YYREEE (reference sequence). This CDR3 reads CASSHAGTQINEQFF. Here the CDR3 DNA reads TGTGCCAGCAGCCATGCCGGGACTCAAATTAATGAGCAGTTCTTC.

The CDR3 reads CASSPAGGRGEKLFF. CDR3 DNA sequence: TGTGCCAGCAGCCCCGCGGGGGGGCGAGGCGAAAAACTGTTTTTT. This chain uses TRBV28 with TRBJ1-4; a possible D gene is TRBD1 (6 bases). With 6 bases removed from V and 8 bases from J, the gap between germline ends came to 19 bases. Germline assignment: CDR1 MDHEN and CDR2 SYDVKM. The CDR3 consists of 15 residues.

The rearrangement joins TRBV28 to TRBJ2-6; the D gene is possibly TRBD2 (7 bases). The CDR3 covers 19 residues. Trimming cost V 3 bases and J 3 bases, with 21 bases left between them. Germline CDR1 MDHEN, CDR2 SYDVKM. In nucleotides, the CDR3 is TGTGCCAGCAGTTTTCAGGCGCCTAGCGGAGGGGGTGGGGCCAACGTCCTGACTTTC. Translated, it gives CASSFQAPSGGGGANVLTF.

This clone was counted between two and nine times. The CDR3 DNA reads as TGCGCCAGCAGTGAGGTAGGAGCCGAAGAGACCCAGTACTTC. Translated, it gives CASSEVGAEETQYF. V is TRBV10-1 and J is TRBJ2-5; D gene unclear. V was clipped by 2 bases and J by 3 bases, with 10 bases between them. CDR1 is WNHNN and CDR2 is SYGVQD in the germline V gene (reference sequence). This CDR3 has 14 residues.

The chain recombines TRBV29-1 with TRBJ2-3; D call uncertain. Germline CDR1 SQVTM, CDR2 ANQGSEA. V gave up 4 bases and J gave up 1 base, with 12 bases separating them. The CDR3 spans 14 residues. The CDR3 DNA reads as TGCAGCGTTGTCGGTGAGGATCGCACAGATACGCAGTATTTT. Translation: CSVVGEDRTDTQYF.

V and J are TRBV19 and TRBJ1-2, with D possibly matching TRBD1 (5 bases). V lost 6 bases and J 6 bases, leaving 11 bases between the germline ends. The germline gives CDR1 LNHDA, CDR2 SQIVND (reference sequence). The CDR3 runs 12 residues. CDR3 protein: CASSQGFNGYTF. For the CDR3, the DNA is TGTGCCAGTAGCCAGGGTTTTAATGGCTACACCTTC.

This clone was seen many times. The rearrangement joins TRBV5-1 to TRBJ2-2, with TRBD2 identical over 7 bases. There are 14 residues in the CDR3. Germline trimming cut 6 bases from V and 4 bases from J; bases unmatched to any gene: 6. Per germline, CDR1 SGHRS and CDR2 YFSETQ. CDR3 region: CASNAGVSTGELFF. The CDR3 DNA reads TGCGCCAGCAACGCGGGAGTAAGCACCGGGGAGCTGTTTTTT.